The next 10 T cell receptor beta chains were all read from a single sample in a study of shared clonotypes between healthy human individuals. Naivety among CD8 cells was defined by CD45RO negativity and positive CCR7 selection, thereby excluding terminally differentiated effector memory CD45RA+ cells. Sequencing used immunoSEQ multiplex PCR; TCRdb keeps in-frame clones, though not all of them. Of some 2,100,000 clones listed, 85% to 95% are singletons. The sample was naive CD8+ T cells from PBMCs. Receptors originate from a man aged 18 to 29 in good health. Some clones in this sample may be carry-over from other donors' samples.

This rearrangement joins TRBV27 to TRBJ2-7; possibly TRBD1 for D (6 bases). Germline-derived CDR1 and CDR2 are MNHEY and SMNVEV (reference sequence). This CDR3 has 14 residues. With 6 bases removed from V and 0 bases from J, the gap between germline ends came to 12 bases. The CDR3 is CASRIGTYSYEQYF. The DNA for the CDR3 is TGTGCCAGCAGGATCGGGACATACTCCTACGAGCAGTACTTC.

The DNA for the CDR3 is TGTGCCAGTAGTGTGGGGTGGGTCGACAGCCTGGCCAAAAACATTCAGTACTTC. Translation gives CASSVGWVDSLAKNIQYF. The J gene is TRBJ2-4, the V gene TRBV19, with D maybe TRBD1 (5 bases). This CDR3 has 18 amino acids. Germline assignment: CDR1 LNHDA and CDR2 SQIVND (reference sequence). V was shortened by 5 bases and J by 1 base, with 21 bases between the two germline ends.

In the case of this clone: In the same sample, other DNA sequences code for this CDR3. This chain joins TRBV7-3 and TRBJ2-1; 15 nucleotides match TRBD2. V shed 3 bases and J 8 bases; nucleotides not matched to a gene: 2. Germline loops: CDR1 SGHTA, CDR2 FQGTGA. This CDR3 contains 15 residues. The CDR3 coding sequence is TGTGCCAGCAGCTTGGGACTAGCGGGAGGCGATGAGCAGTTCTTC. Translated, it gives CASSLGLAGGDEQFF.

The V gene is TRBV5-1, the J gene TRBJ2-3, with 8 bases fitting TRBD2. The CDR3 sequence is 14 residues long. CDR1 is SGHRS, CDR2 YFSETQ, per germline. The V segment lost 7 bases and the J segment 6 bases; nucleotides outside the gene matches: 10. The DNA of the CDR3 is TGCGCCAGCCGGAGCGGGAGTGGAATCGATACGCAGTATTTT. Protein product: CASRSGSGIDTQYF.

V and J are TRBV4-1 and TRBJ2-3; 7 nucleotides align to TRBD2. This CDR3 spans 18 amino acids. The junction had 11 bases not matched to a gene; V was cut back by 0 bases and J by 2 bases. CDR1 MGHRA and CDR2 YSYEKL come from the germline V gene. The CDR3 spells CASSQDVPGGISTDTQYF. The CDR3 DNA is TGCGCCAGCAGCCAAGACGTGCCGGGAGGTATCTCCACAGATACGCAGTATTTT.

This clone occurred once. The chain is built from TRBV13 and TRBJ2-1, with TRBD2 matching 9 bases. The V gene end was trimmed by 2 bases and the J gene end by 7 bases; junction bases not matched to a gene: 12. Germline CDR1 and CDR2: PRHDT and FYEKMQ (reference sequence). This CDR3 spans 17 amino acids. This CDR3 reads CASSLNRAGGRENEQFF. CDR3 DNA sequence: TGTGCCAGCAGCTTAAACCGAGCGGGGGGTCGAGAGAATGAGCAGTTCTTC.

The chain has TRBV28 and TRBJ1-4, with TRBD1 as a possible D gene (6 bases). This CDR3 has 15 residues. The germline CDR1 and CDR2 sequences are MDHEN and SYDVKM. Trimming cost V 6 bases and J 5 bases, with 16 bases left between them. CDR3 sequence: CASSPLRQGNEKLFF. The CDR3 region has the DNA TGTGCCAGCAGCCCATTGCGCCAGGGGAATGAAAAACTGTTTTTT. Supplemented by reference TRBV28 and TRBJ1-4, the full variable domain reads DVKVTQSSRYLVKRTGEKVFLECVQDMDHENMFWYRQDPGLGLRLIYFSYDVKMKEKGDIPEGYSVSREKKERFSLILESASTNQTSMYLCASSPLRQGNEKLFFGSGTQLSVL.

The CDR3: CASSQDLGASGYNEQFF. The CDR3 DNA is TGCGCCAGCAGCCAAGATTTGGGCGCTAGCGGCTACAATGAGCAGTTCTTC. The rearrangement links TRBV4-3 to TRBJ2-1; 7 bases map to TRBD2. The ends lost 0 bases at V and 3 bases at J; junction bases unmatched: 8. The CDR3 is made up of 17 amino acids. Germline lookup yields CDR1 LGHNA and CDR2 YSLEER.

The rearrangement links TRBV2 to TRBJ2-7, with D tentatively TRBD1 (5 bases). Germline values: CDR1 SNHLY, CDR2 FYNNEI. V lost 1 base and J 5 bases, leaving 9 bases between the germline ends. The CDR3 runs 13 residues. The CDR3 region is CASSEGQGNEQYF. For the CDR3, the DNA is TGTGCCAGCAGTGAAGGGCAGGGTAACGAGCAGTACTTC.

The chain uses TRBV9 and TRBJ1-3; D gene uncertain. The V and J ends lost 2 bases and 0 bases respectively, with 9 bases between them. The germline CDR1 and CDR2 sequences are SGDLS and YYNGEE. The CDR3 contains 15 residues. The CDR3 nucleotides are TGTGCCAGCAGCGTGGGCAGCTACTCTGGAAACACCATATATTTT. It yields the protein CASSVGSYSGNTIYF.